The 16 T cell receptor beta chains below were found in one sample sequenced in a study of shared clonotypes between healthy human individuals. The assay was immunoSEQ multiplex PCR, and TCRdb's table has in-frame clones only and misses some. The sample lists about 1.1 million clones, around 82% occurring once. Source material: memory CD4+ T cells from PBMCs. Subset denoted: CD45RA-negative fraction. Every receptor here comes from a man aged 18-30 years in good health. Some clones in this sample may be carry-over from other donors' samples.

J is TRBJ2-2 and V is TRBV5-1, with TRBD2 as a possible D gene (6 bases). CDR1 is SGHRS and CDR2 is YFSETQ in the germline V gene. The CDR3 runs to 14 residues. The ends were cut back, 0 bases at V and 6 bases at J, with 9 bases in the middle. CDR3 region: CASSLAGVAGELFF. In nucleotides, the CDR3 is TGCGCCAGCAGCTTGGCGGGGGTGGCCGGGGAGCTGTTTTTT.

This CDR3 is CASTMRPLAGGSLVYNEQFF. The DNA for the CDR3 is TGCGCCAGCACCATGAGACCTCTAGCGGGAGGAAGCTTGGTATACAATGAGCAGTTCTTC. This sequence joins TRBV5-1 and TRBJ2-1, with 11 bases matching TRBD2. This CDR3 has 20 amino acids. The germline gives CDR1 SGHRS, CDR2 YFSETQ. With 6 bases clipped from V and 4 bases from J, the junction kept 21 bases outside the gene matches.

The rearrangement links TRBV30 to TRBJ1-4; D call uncertain. The CDR3 sequence is 13 residues long. Germline CDR1 reads GTSNPN; CDR2 reads SVGIG (reference sequence). V lost 1 base and J lost 4, with 7 bases in between. CDR3 nucleotide sequence: TGTGCCTGGAGTGGGCTGGTTAATGAAAAACTGTTTTTT. This codes for CAWSGLVNEKLFF.

The CDR3 sequence is CASSLTAIGDFNEKLFF. DNA for the CDR3: TGTGCCAGCAGCTTAACGGCAATAGGGGACTTTAATGAAAAACTGTTTTTT. The chain is built from TRBV5-5 and TRBJ1-4, with D tentatively TRBD1 (5 bases). V was cut by 2 bases and J by 4 bases, with 18 bases left in between. The germline gives CDR1 SGHKS, CDR2 YYEKEE (reference sequence). CDR3 size: 17 residues.

The chain couples TRBV28 to TRBJ2-2; a weak D match, TRBD1 (6 bases). CDR1 is MDHEN and CDR2 is SYDVKM in the germline V gene. V lost 2 bases to trimming and J lost 1 base, with 8 bases between them. The CDR3 totals 15 residues. The chain's CDR3 is CASSLRGQNTGELFF. The CDR3 nucleotides are TGTGCCAGCAGTTTAAGGGGACAGAACACCGGGGAGCTGTTTTTT.

This clone has just a few counts. V and J are TRBV7-9 and TRBJ1-2, with 10 nucleotides matching TRBD1. CDR1 is SEHNR, CDR2 FQNEAQ, per germline (reference sequence). The CDR3 is 14 residues long. V trimming: 5 bases; J trimming: 5 bases; junction bases outside the gene matches: 5. The CDR3 region has the DNA TGTGCCAGCAGCCGGGGACAGGGGCAGTATGGCTACACCTTC. Its protein is CASSRGQGQYGYTF.

The chain links TRBV6-6 to TRBJ2-7; D is possibly TRBD2 (7 bases). V was clipped by 2 bases and J by 6 bases, with 14 bases between them. Per germline, CDR1 MNHNY and CDR2 SVGAGI (reference sequence). The CDR3 spans 14 residues. CDR3 nucleotide sequence: TGTGCCAGCAGTTACGGGACTGGGGGGGCCGAGCAGTACTTC. It specifies CASSYGTGGAEQYF.

V and J are TRBV19 and TRBJ1-3, with D uncertain. The CDR3 spans 15 residues. Germline CDR1 and CDR2: LNHDA and SQIVND (reference sequence). V dropped 2 bases and J dropped 2 bases, with 10 bases sitting between them. Here the CDR3 reads CASSISGGPGNTIYF. The CDR3 nucleotides read TGTGCCAGTAGTATATCAGGAGGGCCTGGAAACACCATATATTTT.

This clone was seen a few times. V gene TRBV5-1 combines with J gene TRBJ2-1; 9 bases fit TRBD1. J lost 6 bases, V lost 3 bases, and 13 bases had no gene match. The CDR3 length is 17 residues. The germline V gene has CDR1 SGHRS and CDR2 YFSETQ. Written as DNA, the CDR3 is TGCGCCAGCAGCTCTAAAACCGGGACAGGGACTTCCAATGAGCAGTTCTTC. Translated: CASSSKTGTGTSNEQFF.

The CDR3 DNA is TGTGCCAGCAGTGAAGGGGGTAGCGGGAGAGGATACGAGCAGTACTTC. This translates into CASSEGGSGRGYEQYF. This chain links TRBV2 with TRBJ2-7, with 9 bases aligning to TRBD2. Germline V gene lookup returns CDR1 SNHLY and CDR2 FYNNEI. The CDR3 consists of 16 residues. Trimming at V came to 1 base and at J to 4 bases, leaving 8 bases not matched to a gene.

The chain has TRBV4-2 and TRBJ2-7, with a possible D match to TRBD2 (5 bases). Germline values: CDR1 LGHNA, CDR2 YNFKEQ. The CDR3 spans 14 residues. V gave up 1 base and J gave up 5 bases, with 12 bases separating them. The CDR3 is CASSQVSGNHEQYF. The CDR3 DNA is TGTGCCAGCAGCCAAGTGTCGGGAAACCACGAGCAGTACTTC.

The genes are TRBV11-3 and TRBJ2-7, with 8 bases lining up with TRBD2. Germline CDR1 SGHNT, CDR2 YENEEA. V shed 2 bases and J 6 bases; nucleotides not matched to a gene: 6. This CDR3 spans 14 amino acids. The CDR3 DNA is TGTGCCAGCAGCTTAACCAGCGGGAGTCTCGAGCAGTACTTC. Translation: CASSLTSGSLEQYF.

The chain is built from TRBV7-9 and TRBJ2-7, with D perhaps matching TRBD2 (5 bases). The CDR3 is made up of 14 amino acids. Trimming took off 2 bases at V and 6 bases at J, with 14 bases between the two ends. The V gene's germline CDR1 is SEHNR and CDR2 FQNEAQ (reference sequence). CDR3 amino acids: CASSLRRERGEQYF. DNA of the CDR3: TGTGCCAGCAGCTTACGTCGGGAAAGAGGCGAGCAGTACTTC.

Turning to this clone: This CDR3 is also generated by other DNA sequences in the sample. V usage is TRBV5-1 and J usage is TRBJ2-1; D gene uncertain. V lost 1 base, J lost 2 bases, and 4 bases lay in between. Germline V lookup: CDR1 SGHRS, CDR2 YFSETQ. The CDR3 covers 13 residues. The CDR3 nucleotides read TGCGCCAGCAGCTTGCCCCCCTACAATGAGCAGTTCTTC. Translated: CASSLPPYNEQFF.

The rearrangement uses TRBV6-5 and TRBJ2-3; no clear D gene. V was pared by 6 bases and J by 3 bases, with 13 bases between. The CDR3 has 14 residues. Germline V gives CDR1 MNHEY, CDR2 SVGAGI. The CDR3 is CASSSRGRTDTQYF. The CDR3 region has the DNA TGTGCCAGCAGCTCCCGCGGTAGAACAGATACGCAGTATTTT.

This clone was counted only a few times. This chain connects TRBV6-1 to TRBJ2-1, with D unresolved. V lost 6 bases, J lost 3 bases, and 9 bases lay in between. The CDR3 spans 13 residues. Germline V gives CDR1 MNHNS, CDR2 SASEGT. CDR3 nucleotides: TGTGCCAGCAGAAGAACAGTCTACAATGAGCAGTTCTTC. This sequence encodes CASRRTVYNEQFF.